This is a list of T cell receptor beta chains from one sample in a study of patients and donors after allogeneic stem cell transplantation. Each CDR3 protein is one row after TCRdb ran MiXCR on the RT-PCR reads. The table shows 900,000 to 1,000,000 distinct CDR3 sequences, with around 17% occurring only once. The specimen sequenced was blood, either unsorted or a sorted T cell fraction (not recorded which). The receptors were gathered from a human donor who was either an allogeneic HSCT recipient or a stem cell or donor lymphocyte infusion donor (not recorded which). It is not recorded whose cells these are; they may come from a transplant donor. The CDR3 runs from the conserved cysteine through the conserved F or W. A D gene is named only where the DNA matches it firmly. A row's size may be missing; if present it is once, few, many or a size class.

cdr3_nt	cdr3_aa	j_call	clone_size	d_call	v_call
TGCGCCAGCAGCTTGGCGGGACAGGACACATACGAGCAGTACTTC	CASSLAGQDTYEQYF	TRBJ2-7	many	TRBD1	TRBV5-1
TGTGCCAGCAGTGAAGAATCGGGACAGAAGAACACTGAAGCTTTCTTT	CASSEESGQKNTEAFF	TRBJ1-1	.	TRBD1	TRBV25-1
TGTGCCACCAGTGACCCCGGACTAGGAGGTTACAATGAGCAGTTCTTC	CATSDPGLGGYNEQFF	TRBJ2-1	few	TRBD2	TRBV24-1
TGTGCCACCAGTGATTACAGGGACAATGAGCAGTTCTTC	CATSDYRDNEQFF	TRBJ2-1	few	.	TRBV24-1
TGTGCCAGCAGTGAGGCAGGGGACCTCAGGGAGGAGCAGTTCTTC	CASSEAGDLREEQFF	TRBJ2-1	once	.	TRBV6-4
TGCGCCAGCAGCCAAGTCAAGAGCTTCTCTGGCTACACCTTC	CASSQVKSFSGYTF	TRBJ1-2	.	.	TRBV4-3
TGTGCCAGCAGCAGTTGGGACAGGACTCAAGAGACCCAGTACTTC	CASSSWDRTQETQYF	TRBJ2-5	.	.	TRBV21-1
TGTGCCACCAGCTATAGCGGGAATGAACAAGATACGCAGTATTTT	CATSYSGNEQDTQYF	TRBJ2-3	many	TRBD2	TRBV15
TGCGCCAGCAGCTCTTCCGGGACTAGCGGGATGTACGAGCAGTACTTC	CASSSSGTSGMYEQYF	TRBJ2-7	.	TRBD2	TRBV5-1
TGCGCCAGCAGCTTGGACACCGGGACGAGGTCCCGGGACTATGGCTACACCTTC	CASSLDTGTRSRDYGYTF	TRBJ1-2	.	.	TRBV5-1
TGCAGTGCTCCTCCGGGACCGAACCTCTCTGGGGCCAACGTCCTGACTTTC	CSAPPGPNLSGANVLTF	TRBJ2-6	.	.	TRBV20-1
TGTGCCACCAGTGAATTTCCCCAGGCGGCTACGCAGTATTTT	CATSEFPQAATQYF	TRBJ2-3	.	.	TRBV24-1
TGTGCCACCAGTGTCCCCAGTCCTACTGGGGAGCTGTTTTTT	CATSVPSPTGELFF	TRBJ2-2	.	.	TRBV24-1
TGTGCCAGCACCCGTGGGGAGGTATGGGAGACCCAGTACTTC	CASTRGEVWETQYF	TRBJ2-5	few	.	TRBV12-3/TRBV12-4
TGTGCCAGCAGTACACCAACTGGAAACACCATATATTTT	CASSTPTGNTIYF	TRBJ1-3	.	.	TRBV7-2
TGTGCCACCAGTGACAATTCACCCACAGGGGGAGAGACCCAGTACTTC	CATSDNSPTGGETQYF	TRBJ2-5	.	TRBD1	TRBV24-1
TGTGCCAGCAGCTTCCTCCCGGGACAGGCAGCTTTCTTT	CASSFLPGQAAFF	TRBJ1-1	.	TRBD1	TRBV13
TGCAGTGCTAGTGCTGCGACAGTAATTAACTATGGCTACACCTTC	CSASAATVINYGYTF	TRBJ1-2	few	.	TRBV20-1
TGCGCCAGCAGCCAACACGGACAGGGGGGCTCCTACGAGCAGTACTTC	CASSQHGQGGSYEQYF	TRBJ2-7	few	TRBD1	TRBV4-1
TGTGCCAGCAGCACAGGGACAGGGGGGAACACTGAAGCTTTCTTT	CASSTGTGGNTEAFF	TRBJ1-1	.	TRBD1	TRBV7-2
TGTGCCAGCAGTTTGGTGCAGATCAATCAGCCCCAGCATTTT	CASSLVQINQPQHF	TRBJ1-5	.	.	TRBV28
TGTGCCACCAGCAGAGACTTCTCCTACAATGAGCAGTTCTTC	CATSRDFSYNEQFF	TRBJ2-1	few	.	TRBV15
TGCGCCAGCAGCTTACAGGGGGTCCAATACAATGAGCAGTTCTTC	CASSLQGVQYNEQFF	TRBJ2-1	few	TRBD1	TRBV5-1
TGTGCCATCAGTGAGCGGGGCGAAAACTATGGCTACACCTTC	CAISERGENYGYTF	TRBJ1-2	.	.	TRBV10-3
TGCAGTGCTACGAGGGACGGATTAAATCAGCCCCAGCATTTT	CSATRDGLNQPQHF	TRBJ1-5	few	.	TRBV20-1
TGTGCCAGCAGCCCATGGGCAGACAATCAGCCCCAGCATTTT	CASSPWADNQPQHF	TRBJ1-5	.	.	TRBV7-9
TGTGCCAGCAGCTTAGTCGGGCAGGGGGCCTACAATGAGCAGTTCTTC	CASSLVGQGAYNEQFF	TRBJ2-1	few	TRBD1	TRBV7-2
TGCAGTGCTACGGGACTAGCGGCCTACAATGAGCAGTTCTTC	CSATGLAAYNEQFF	TRBJ2-1	.	TRBD2	TRBV20-1
TGCGCCAGCAGCCTCATCGGGGGGGGAAGCTCCTACAATGAGCAGTTCTTC	CASSLIGGGSSYNEQFF	TRBJ2-1	.	TRBD2	TRBV5-1